This TCR beta chain was obtained from a study of Ad26.COV2.S vaccination and SARS-CoV-2 variants. CDR3 size: 14 residues. Germline V gives CDR1 LNHDA, CDR2 SQIVND (reference sequence). V was trimmed by 5 bases and J by 7 bases, leaving 12 bases between them. Treatment meaning: approximately 18 received Ad26.COV2.S at low or high dose, single or two shots; about 5 received placebo; per-sample allocation not given. Following the first vaccine or placebo injection, samples were taken on day 63. An Ad26 vector expressing Wuhan-strain SARS-CoV-2 spike constituted the vaccine. The repertoire was sequenced with immunoSEQ multiplex PCR; TCRdb's copy has only in-frame clones and lacks some. The repertoire has some 370,000 clones, around four fifths of them found once; the top ten carry roughly 7.4%.

This sequence joins TRBV19 and TRBJ1-6; tentative D call: TRBD1 (5 bases). The sample consisted of peripheral blood, taken in a trial of Ad26.COV2.S vaccine versus placebo. This sequence was found in a person aged 18 to 65 who received the Ad26.COV2.S COVID-19 vaccine or a placebo. The CDR3 sequence is CASSPGRGNSPLHF. The CDR3, as DNA: TGTGCCAGTAGTCCGGGACGGGGGAATTCACCCCTCCACTTT.